A single sample is the source of the 15 T cell receptor beta chains below, sequenced in a study of breast tumors, draining lymph nodes, adjacent tissues. TCRdb called the multiplex PCR reads again in MiXCR, with one record for every CDR3 protein. Here the sample spans 33,000 or so distinct CDR3 sequences, 60% to 70% being singletons. The material sequenced was breast tumor tissue. These receptors were taken from a female donor with breast cancer. Some clones in this sample may be carry-over from other donors' samples.

The rearrangement uses TRBV20-1 and TRBJ2-7; D may be TRBD1 (7 bases). Germline loops: CDR1 DFQATT, CDR2 SNEGSKA (reference sequence). Between the trimmed V and J ends, which lost 2 bases and 3 bases, there was a span of 20 bases. This CDR3 comprises 16 residues. The CDR3 DNA follows: TGCAGTGCTAGACCTAGGAGGGGGCGCAAAGACTACGAGCAGTACTTC. It is translated as CSARPRRGRKDYEQYF.

This clonotype was seen many times. Possible read error: a much larger clone is one base away. V gene TRBV7-2 combines with J gene TRBJ2-5; D is unresolved. The CDR3 covers 16 residues. Germline V gene data show CDR1 as SGHTA and CDR2 as FQGNSA. For the CDR3, the DNA is TGTGCCAGCGGCTTAGTGGCTAGTCAATCACGGGAGACCCAGTACTTC. This gives the protein CASGLVASQSRETQYF.

The CDR3: CASSLALGGRTDTQYF. The CDR3 coding sequence is TGTGCCAGCAGCTTAGCCCTGGGGGGGCGCACAGATACGCAGTATTTT. This chain joins TRBV7-9 and TRBJ2-3, with D possibly matching TRBD2 (7 bases). The CDR3 contains 16 residues. Germline V lookup: CDR1 SEHNR, CDR2 FQNEAQ (reference sequence). The V end lost 0 bases, the J end lost 1 base, and 11 bases lay between the germline ends.

V is TRBV6-5 and J is TRBJ2-7; D is possibly TRBD1 (6 bases). CDR3 length: 12 residues. The V gene lost 6 bases and the J gene lost 5 bases, with 11 bases spanning the gap. The germline CDR1 and CDR2 sequences are MNHEY and SVGAGI. DNA of the CDR3: TGTGCCAGCAGCGGGACATCGCACGAGCAGTACTTC. It is translated as CASSGTSHEQYF.

This chain uses TRBV7-9 with TRBJ1-6; D is ambiguous. The V gene lost 1 base and the J gene lost 11 bases, with 9 bases spanning the gap. The CDR3 covers 13 residues. The germline CDR1 and CDR2 sequences are SEHNR and FQNEAQ (reference sequence). The chain's CDR3 is CASSLEGNPPLHF. CDR3 DNA: TGTGCCAGCAGCTTAGAAGGAAATCCACCCCTCCACTTT.

This clonotype showed up just once. The V and J genes are TRBV7-2 and TRBJ2-7, with D possibly matching TRBD2 (6 bases). Germline assignment: CDR1 SGHTA and CDR2 FQGNSA. The CDR3 sequence is 15 residues long. Trimming pared 0 bases from V and 0 bases from J, leaving 9 bases between. For the CDR3, the DNA is TGTGCCAGCAGCTTAGCGTGGGGAGGCTCCTACGAGCAGTACGTC. This translates into CASSLAWGGSYEQYV.

The chain recombines TRBV12-3 or TRBV12-4 with TRBJ1-5; D remains ambiguous. CDR3 length: 14 residues. With 5 bases removed from V and 0 bases from J, the gap between germline ends came to 8 bases. The CDR3 here is CASSKTNSNQPQHF. In nucleotides, the CDR3 is TGTGCCAGCAGTAAGACAAATAGCAATCAGCCCCAGCATTTT.

This chain connects TRBV6-5 to TRBJ2-4; tentative D call: TRBD1 (6 bases). The CDR3 runs 17 residues. The ends were cut back, 0 bases at V and 0 bases at J, with 12 bases in the middle. Germline loops: CDR1 MNHEY, CDR2 SVGAGI. The CDR3 loop reads CASSYSGASAAKNIQYF. As DNA, the CDR3 is TGTGCCAGCAGTTACTCGGGGGCGTCAGCAGCCAAAAACATTCAGTACTTC.

The chain combines TRBV12-3 or TRBV12-4 with TRBJ2-3; D tentatively reads TRBD1 or TRBD2 (6 bases each). Trimming took 6 bases from V and 2 from J, leaving 18 bases between them. This CDR3 region has 16 residues. The CDR3 is CASRVLLGGNTDTQYF. The CDR3 coding sequence is TGTGCCAGCAGAGTACTTCTAGGGGGGAACACAGATACGCAGTATTTT.

This clonotype is medium-sized. This chain joins TRBV4-3 and TRBJ1-2; 8 bases fit TRBD1. Trimming cost V 3 bases and J 2 bases; bases outside gene matches: 5. This CDR3 is built from 15 residues. Germline CDR1 and CDR2: LGHNA and YSLEER. The CDR3 is CASSQETGANYGYTF. CDR3 nucleotide sequence: TGCGCCAGCAGCCAGGAGACAGGGGCCAACTATGGCTACACCTTC.

This clonotype showed up just a few times. A clone one base away is much larger, so this may be a read error. V and J are TRBV12-1 and TRBJ2-3; the table gives TRBD2 as D, unverified against the DNA. TRBV12-1 is shown as a pseudogene. CDR3 size: 18 residues. CDR3 region: CASSFGVCAGVSTDTQYF. The CDR3 DNA reads TGTGCCAGCAGCTTCGGGGTGTGCGCGGGAGTTAGCACAGATACGCAGTATTTT.

The chain has TRBV9 and TRBJ2-1; TRBD2 matches 11 bases. The V gene end was trimmed by 0 bases and the J gene end by 7 bases; junction bases not matched to a gene: 12. The germline gives CDR1 SGDLS, CDR2 YYNGEE. The CDR3 contains 18 residues. The CDR3 nucleotides are TGTGCCAGCAGCGTAGTCAGATTGTGGGCTAGCGGGAGGAATGAGCAGTTCTTC. Encoded protein: CASSVVRLWASGRNEQFF.

This clonotype was observed a handful of times. This chain joins TRBV24-1 and TRBJ2-1; D unresolved. Germline CDR1 is KGHDR and CDR2 is SFDVKD. The V end was cut by 1 base, the J end by 5 bases, with 5 bases between. This CDR3 spans 13 amino acids. The DNA of the CDR3 is TGTGCCACCAGTGATTTCCGGGACAATGAGCAGTTCTTC. Protein: CATSDFRDNEQFF.

This rearrangement joins TRBV7-2 to TRBJ2-7, with D perhaps matching TRBD2 (6 bases). This CDR3 is 14 amino acids long. Germline V CDR1 and CDR2: SGHTA, FQGNSA. V was cut by 5 bases and J by 3 bases, with 14 bases left in between. CDR3: CASSPLGLHYEQYF. Here the CDR3 DNA reads TGTGCCAGCAGCCCCCTGGGACTTCACTACGAGCAGTACTTC.

In its sample, this clonotype was seen a few times. The chain combines TRBV20-1 with TRBJ1-2; 10 nucleotides align to TRBD1. The CDR3 covers 14 residues. With V trimmed by 1 base and J by 12 bases, 11 bases remained unmatched. CDR1 is DFQATT and CDR2 is SNEGSKA in the germline V gene (reference sequence). The CDR3 DNA sequence: TGCAGTGCTAGAGCCGGGACAGGGGTCTCTGGAAACACCTTC. Its translation is CSARAGTGVSGNTF.